These 2 T cell receptor beta chains were sequenced from one sample in a study of cytomegalovirus exposure and HLA in healthy donors. The protocol was immunoSEQ multiplex PCR, while the TCRdb copy is restricted to in-frame clones and leaves out a portion. The sample carries about 200,000 clones, about 90% recorded once. Sequencing used PBMCs. All receptors come from a woman aged 18-30 years in good health and CMV-seronegative.

The chain couples TRBV4-3 to TRBJ2-7, with D perhaps TRBD2 (6 bases). Trimming cost V 1 base and J 7 bases, with 14 bases left between them. CDR1 LGHNA and CDR2 YSLEER come from the germline V gene. This CDR3 has 14 residues. The CDR3 reads CASSQAGLAGEQYF. The CDR3 coding sequence is TGCGCCAGCAGCCAAGCGGGCCTGGCGGGGGAGCAGTACTTC.

The chain joins TRBV5-4 to TRBJ2-1; 11 bases match TRBD2. The V segment lost 5 bases and the J segment 2 bases; nucleotides outside the gene matches: 6. This CDR3 is built from 16 residues. Per the germline V gene, CDR1 is SGHNT and CDR2 is YYREEE (reference sequence). This chain's CDR3 is CASSLGTSGPYNEQFF. CDR3 nucleotide sequence: TGTGCCAGCAGTCTTGGGACTAGCGGTCCCTACAATGAGCAGTTCTTC.